Below are 24 T cell receptor beta chains sequenced from a single sample in a study of OX40 agonist ivuxolimab in advanced cancers. The assay was immunoSEQ multiplex PCR, and TCRdb's table has in-frame clones only and misses some. The sample holds 75,000 to 100,000 clones; 70% to 85% are singletons and the top ten take 5.5%. This sample comprised CD4+ or CD8+ T cells sorted from blood, obtained in a trial of the OX40 agonist ivuxolimab. The receptors come from an adult with an advanced solid tumor such as melanoma, head and neck, liver or kidney cancer.

V usage is TRBV7-8 and J usage is TRBJ1-1; D remains unclear. CDR1 is SGHVS, CDR2 FQNEAQ, per germline. This CDR3 has 15 residues. The ends were cut back, 2 bases at V and 0 bases at J, with 10 bases in the middle. CDR3 sequence: CASSLKPSMNTEAFF. As DNA, the CDR3 is TGTGCCAGCAGCTTAAAGCCCAGTATGAACACTGAAGCTTTCTTT.

Concerning this clone: The junction departs from germline at one end; a sequencing error may be responsible. The chain recombines TRBV5-8 with TRBJ1-1; a weak D match, TRBD1 (6 bases). The CDR3 is made up of 11 amino acids. Germline loops: CDR1 SGHTS, CDR2 YDEGEE. The CDR3 DNA reads TGTGCCAGCAGCTTGGCTGGGGGGCCGGTCTTT. The encoded protein is CASSLAGGPVF.

V gene TRBV7-2 combines with J gene TRBJ2-7; TRBD2 agrees at 7 bases. CDR1 and CDR2 from the germline V gene are SGHTA and FQGNSA. Losses at the gene ends were 5 bases for V and 3 bases for J; bases not matched to a gene: 13. This CDR3 is 16 amino acids long. The CDR3 DNA reads as TGTGCCAGCAGCCCCGGTGGGGGGGTGTTGGGCTACGAGCAGTACTTC. Its translation is CASSPGGGVLGYEQYF.

The chain combines TRBV7-9 with TRBJ1-5, with D perhaps TRBD1 (5 bases). The CDR3 runs to 17 residues. The ends were cut back, 5 bases at V and 1 base at J, with 18 bases in the middle. Germline CDR1 reads SEHNR; CDR2 reads FQNEAQ (reference sequence). Here the CDR3 DNA reads TGTGCCAGCAGCCATGACAGCGACCAGTGGAGCAATCAGCCCCAGCATTTT. Protein: CASSHDSDQWSNQPQHF.

This sequence joins TRBV6-5 and TRBJ2-1; D unresolved. Germline V gene lookup returns CDR1 MNHEY and CDR2 SVGAGI. The CDR3 contains 14 residues. V shed 7 bases and J shed 2 bases, with 12 bases lying between them. CDR3 loop: CASTPRRTYNEQFF. CDR3 coding DNA: TGTGCCAGCACTCCAAGGAGAACCTACAATGAGCAGTTCTTC.

V is TRBV2 and J is TRBJ2-1, with 9 bases aligning to TRBD2. The CDR3 totals 15 residues. With 3 bases clipped from V and 8 bases from J, the junction kept 8 bases outside the gene matches. The germline CDR1 and CDR2 sequences are SNHLY and FYNNEI. CDR3 sequence: CASSDPAGGFDEQFF. The CDR3, as DNA: TGTGCCAGCAGTGATCCAGCGGGGGGTTTTGATGAGCAGTTCTTC.

The rearrangement joins TRBV7-8 to TRBJ2-2; D gene uncertain. The CDR3 contains 13 residues. Looked up from germline, CDR1 is SGHVS and CDR2 is FQNEAQ. The V and J ends lost 5 bases and 1 base respectively, with 5 bases between them. Here the CDR3 reads CASSGRNTGELFF. The CDR3 DNA sequence: TGTGCCAGCAGCGGCAGGAACACCGGGGAGCTGTTTTTT. Combining the CDR3 with reference TRBV7-8 and TRBJ2-2 gives the whole variable domain GAGVSQSPRYKVAKRGQDVALRCDPISGHVSLFWYQQALGQGPEFLTYFQNEAQLDKSGLPSDRFFAERPEGSVSTLKIQRTQQEDSAVYLCASSGRNTGELFFGEGSRLTVL.

This chain links TRBV4-3 with TRBJ1-2, with D tentatively TRBD1 (5 bases). The CDR3 covers 16 residues. Trimming removed 1 base at V and 8 bases at J, with 20 bases between. Germline assignment: CDR1 LGHNA and CDR2 YSLEER. CDR3 DNA sequence: TGCGCCAGCAGCCAAGGAGGAGGACTACTGGGGCTAGGCTACACCTTC. The encoded protein is CASSQGGGLLGLGYTF.

For the CDR3, the DNA is TGTGCCAGCAGCTTCGGACTAGCGGGGGGGCCTAACCACGAGCAGTACTTC. This codes for CASSFGLAGGPNHEQYF. The chain uses TRBV7-8 and TRBJ2-7, with 15 nucleotides matching TRBD2. The CDR3 covers 17 residues. V shed 3 bases, J shed 5 bases, and the junction held 8 bases outside the gene matches. CDR1 and CDR2 (germline): SGHVS, FQNEAQ.

This chain joins TRBV7-3 and TRBJ2-3, with TRBD2 identical over 7 bases. In germline, CDR1 is SGHTA, CDR2 FQGTGA. This CDR3 has 14 residues. V was pared by 5 bases and J by 5 bases, with 7 bases of the junction left unmatched. The CDR3 coding sequence is TGTGCCAGCAGCCCAGGAAGCGGGGTAGATACGCAGTATTTT. It encodes CASSPGSGVDTQYF.

In the case of this clone: Different DNA sequences within this sample yield the same CDR3. The DNA for the CDR3 is TGTGCCAGCAGCTTAGTCGGGCCGGCGCTAGCCAAAAACATTCAGTACTTC. Translated: CASSLVGPALAKNIQYF. The V call is TRBV7-9, the J call TRBJ2-4; D ambiguous. Germline V lookup: CDR1 SEHNR, CDR2 FQNEAQ (reference sequence). The CDR3 is made up of 17 amino acids. V was cut by 1 base and J by 0 bases, with 13 bases left in between.

The rearrangement links TRBV30 to TRBJ1-2, with D unresolved. The germline V gene encodes CDR1 GTSNPN and CDR2 SVGIG (reference sequence). The V end lost 5 bases, the J end lost 8 bases, and 12 bases lay between the germline ends. This CDR3 is 11 amino acids long. The CDR3 loop is CAWENPRGYTF. CDR3 coding DNA: TGTGCCTGGGAGAACCCCCGAGGCTACACCTTC.

The rearrangement uses TRBV28 and TRBJ2-7; no clear D gene. Trimming removed 6 bases from V and 1 base from J, with 7 bases in between. Germline V gives CDR1 MDHEN, CDR2 SYDVKM. CDR3 size: 12 residues. The CDR3 DNA reads TGTGCCAGCAGAAGCGTGTCCTACGAGCAGTACTTC. It yields the protein CASRSVSYEQYF.

The chain carries TRBV10-3 and TRBJ2-6; tentative D call: TRBD2 (7 bases). With 0 bases removed from V and 0 bases from J, the gap between germline ends came to 15 bases. CDR1 is ENHRY and CDR2 is SYGVKD in the germline V gene. The CDR3 extends over 19 amino acids. In nucleotides, the CDR3 is TGTGCCATCAGTGAGTCTGAGCGGGGAGGGGGCTCTGGGGCCAACGTCCTGACTTTC. It specifies CAISESERGGGSGANVLTF.

The chain links TRBV11-2 to TRBJ2-1; 8 nucleotides match TRBD1. The CDR3 totals 15 residues. Unmatched junction bases numbered 10, after V lost 5 bases and J lost 7 bases. Germline CDR1 is SGHAT and CDR2 is FQNNGV. The CDR3 protein is CASSPRTGLGNEQFF. The CDR3, as DNA: TGTGCCAGCAGCCCCCGGACAGGGCTAGGGAATGAGCAGTTCTTC.

The V and J genes are TRBV7-2 and TRBJ1-2; TRBD1 agrees at 7 bases. Looked up from germline, CDR1 is SGHTA and CDR2 is FQGNSA. J gave up 4 bases and V 5 bases, and 10 bases lay outside the gene matches. The CDR3 loop spans 15 amino acids. For the CDR3, the DNA is TGTGCCAGCAGCCGAGAGGGGACAGCATTCTATGGCTACACCTTC. Protein: CASSREGTAFYGYTF.

In DNA, the CDR3 is TGTGCCACCAGCACCCTCCGGGACAGCTCGGATGGCTACACCTTC. Translated: CATSTLRDSSDGYTF. This rearrangement joins TRBV15 to TRBJ1-2, with 7 bases matching TRBD1. V trimming: 4 bases; J trimming: 6 bases; junction bases outside the gene matches: 11. The germline V gene encodes CDR1 LNHNV and CDR2 YYDKDF (reference sequence). CDR3 length: 15 residues.

The chain is built from TRBV5-1 and TRBJ2-1; 10 bases line up with TRBD2. This CDR3 comprises 16 residues. Per the germline V gene, CDR1 is SGHRS and CDR2 is YFSETQ. The V segment lost 0 bases and the J segment 7 bases; nucleotides outside the gene matches: 7. CDR3 coding DNA: TGCGCCAGCAGCTTGGTCCTAGCGGGGGCAGGGAATGAGCAGTTCTTC. It encodes CASSLVLAGAGNEQFF.

The chain recombines TRBV10-3 with TRBJ1-5, with 8 bases that match TRBD1. This CDR3 is 15 amino acids long. The germline CDR1 and CDR2 sequences are ENHRY and SYGVKD. J lost 2 bases, V lost 0 bases, and 0 bases had no gene match. The CDR3 is CAISESTGGNQPQHF. CDR3 coding DNA: TGTGCCATCAGTGAGTCGACAGGGGGCAATCAGCCCCAGCATTTT.

CDR3 sequence: CASSVGAGGDHMNTEAFF. In DNA, the CDR3 is TGTGCCAGCAGCGTAGGGGCGGGGGGCGACCACATGAACACTGAAGCTTTCTTT. J is TRBJ1-1 and V is TRBV9, with D maybe TRBD1 (6 bases). The CDR3 has 18 amino acids. From germline, CDR1 is SGDLS and CDR2 YYNGEE. V gave up 0 bases and J gave up 0 bases, with 18 bases separating them.

The chain couples TRBV5-1 to TRBJ2-3, with 13 bases lining up with TRBD2. CDR3 length equals 16 residues. The V gene end was trimmed by 4 bases and the J gene end by 2 bases; junction bases not matched to a gene: 4. The germline V gene has CDR1 SGHRS and CDR2 YFSETQ. The CDR3 is CASSKGTSGNTDTQYF. The CDR3 bases are TGCGCCAGCAGCAAAGGGACTAGCGGGAACACAGATACGCAGTATTTT.

This rearrangement joins TRBV5-6 to TRBJ2-4; 10 positions agree with TRBD1. The CDR3 has 14 amino acids. The germline V gene has CDR1 SGHDT and CDR2 YYEEEE. The trim removed 4 bases at V and 5 bases at J, leaving 3 bases unmatched. CDR3 DNA sequence: TGTGCCAGCAGCGTGGACAGGGGGGAAAACATTCAGTACTTC. It yields the protein CASSVDRGENIQYF.

This chain joins TRBV2 and TRBJ1-6; D call uncertain. The CDR3 has 15 amino acids. Germline CDR1 reads SNHLY; CDR2 reads FYNNEI. V dropped 7 bases and J dropped 5 bases, with 15 bases sitting between them. In DNA, the CDR3 is TGTGCCAGCAAGGCGGCGAGACAAAATAATTCACCCCTCCACTTT. The encoded protein is CASKAARQNNSPLHF.

V usage is TRBV5-1 and J usage is TRBJ2-7; weak D call: TRBD1 (6 bases). The CDR3 is 16 amino acids. From germline, CDR1 is SGHRS and CDR2 YFSETQ. Trimming took off 3 bases at V and 0 bases at J, with 16 bases between the two ends. CDR3 region: CASSYGGTGSSYEQYF. CDR3 nucleotides: TGCGCCAGCAGCTACGGAGGTACAGGGAGCTCCTACGAGCAGTACTTC.